This T cell receptor (beta chain) was profiled in a study of CD4 T cells in relation to SARS-CoV-2 and coronaviruses. Study as a whole: Convalescent donors were aged 21 to 72, with median approximately 39 years.

Notes on the study in general: According to naive versus memory sequencing, detected responses are memory recall, not newly primed.

Using immunoSEQ multiplex PCR, the repertoire was profiled, and TCRdb retains in-frame clones only, with some absent. The sample has 35,000 to 50,000 clones; approximately 80% are singletons. Trimming stripped 2 bases from V and 4 bases from J, with 8 bases between. Looked up from germline, CDR1 is ENHRY and CDR2 is SYGVKD. The CDR3 runs 13 residues. For this clone: Antigen: not known.

This TCR derives from an adult with COVID-19. Sequencing used naive CD4+ T cells from PBMCs, cultured in vitro. The sample's subset: naive CD4+ T cells isolated by negative enrichment. The chain is built from TRBV10-3 and TRBJ1-2; tentatively, D is TRBD1 (5 bases). The CDR3 spells CAISERQGYGYTF. CDR3 sequence (DNA): TGTGCCATCAGTGAGCGCCAGGGCTATGGCTACACCTTC.